This T cell receptor beta chain is drawn from a study of TIL therapy for anti-PD-1-resistant metastatic lung cancer. Study at large: Tumors carried a median 1.5 non-synonymous mutations per megabase. Findings and caveats of the study: Many TIL product clones were absent from baseline tumor, suggesting clonal contraction.

This was the immunoSEQ v3 assay. Sequencing used immunoSEQ multiplex PCR; TCRdb keeps in-frame clones, though not all of them. The data hold over 10,000 clones, with roughly three fifths observed a single time. Time point indicated: pre-treatment sample, taken before nivolumab and TIL therapy. Most excised metastases sampled were pleural nodules or supraclavicular lymph nodes. As concerns this clone: Antigen unknown.

The V gene lost 3 bases and the J gene lost 5 bases, with 9 bases spanning the gap. CDR1 and CDR2 (germline): SGHRS, YFSETQ. The CDR3 extends over 12 amino acids. This chain uses TRBV5-1 with TRBJ2-7; the D call may be TRBD1 or TRBD2 (5 bases each). Sequences were derived from tumor tissue, sampled at baseline. This receptor was obtained from a woman aged 30 to 85 with non-small cell lung cancer. The CDR3 reads CASSSGPDEQYF. CDR3 DNA: TGCGCCAGCAGCTCGGGACCGGACGAGCAGTACTTC.